Detailed here is one TCR beta chain. The data derive from a study of CD8 T cells in Susac syndrome. Random-hexamer reverse transcription was applied to roughly 0.5 to 1 ug RNA. One entry per CDR3 protein results from TCRdb running MiXCR on the immunoSEQ multiplex PCR reads. Of some 130,000 distinct CDR3 sequences listed, more than 90% were seen once; the top ten hold 0.12%. Germline V lookup: CDR1 SGHTA, CDR2 FQGNSA. CDR3 length: 17 amino acids. V gave up 6 bases and J gave up 4 bases; unmatched junction bases: 12. V and J are TRBV7-2 and TRBJ2-7, with 13 bases identical to TRBD2. The sequenced material came from CD4+ T cells from PBMCs. This sequence was found in a human donor in good health. This CDR3 is CASSSPTSGRAGYEQYF. The CDR3 nucleotides are TGTGCCAGCAGTTCTCCCACTAGCGGGAGGGCCGGGTACGAGCAGTACTTC.